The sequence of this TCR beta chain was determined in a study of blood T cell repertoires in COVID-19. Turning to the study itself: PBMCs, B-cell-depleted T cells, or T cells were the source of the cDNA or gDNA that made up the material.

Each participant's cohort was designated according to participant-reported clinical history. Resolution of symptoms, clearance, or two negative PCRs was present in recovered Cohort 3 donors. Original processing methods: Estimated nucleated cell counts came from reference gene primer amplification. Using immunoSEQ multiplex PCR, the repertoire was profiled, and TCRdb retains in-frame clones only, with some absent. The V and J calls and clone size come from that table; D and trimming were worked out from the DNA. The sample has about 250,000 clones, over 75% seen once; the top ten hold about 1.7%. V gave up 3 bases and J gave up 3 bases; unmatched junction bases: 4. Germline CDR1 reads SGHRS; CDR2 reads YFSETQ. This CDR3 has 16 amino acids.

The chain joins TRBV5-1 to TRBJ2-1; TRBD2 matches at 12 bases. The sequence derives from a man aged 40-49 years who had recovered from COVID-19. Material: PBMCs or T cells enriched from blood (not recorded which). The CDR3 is CASSWTSGAGYNEQFF. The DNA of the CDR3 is TGCGCCAGCAGCTGGACTAGCGGGGCGGGCTACAATGAGCAGTTCTTC.